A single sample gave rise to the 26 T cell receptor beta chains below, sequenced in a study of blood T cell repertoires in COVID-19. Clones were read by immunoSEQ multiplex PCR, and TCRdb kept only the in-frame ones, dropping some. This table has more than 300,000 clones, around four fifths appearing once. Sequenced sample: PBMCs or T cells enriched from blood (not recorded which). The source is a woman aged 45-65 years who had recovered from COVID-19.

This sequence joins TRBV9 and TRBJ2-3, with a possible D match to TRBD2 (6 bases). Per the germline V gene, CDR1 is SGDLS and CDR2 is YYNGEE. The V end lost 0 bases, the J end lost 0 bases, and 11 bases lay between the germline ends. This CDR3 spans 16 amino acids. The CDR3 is CASSVAGATSTDTQYF. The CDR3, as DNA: TGTGCCAGCAGCGTAGCGGGAGCTACTAGCACAGATACGCAGTATTTT.

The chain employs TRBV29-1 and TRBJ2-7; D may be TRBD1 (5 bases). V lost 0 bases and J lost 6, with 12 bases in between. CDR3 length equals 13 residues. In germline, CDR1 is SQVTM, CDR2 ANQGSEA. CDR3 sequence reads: CSVEDQSGSEQYF. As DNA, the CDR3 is TGCAGCGTTGAAGATCAGTCAGGGTCCGAGCAGTACTTC.

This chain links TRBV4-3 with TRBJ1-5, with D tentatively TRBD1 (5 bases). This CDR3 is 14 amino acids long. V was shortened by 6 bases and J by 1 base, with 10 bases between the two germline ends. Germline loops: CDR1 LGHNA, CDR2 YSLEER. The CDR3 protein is CASSPGYSNQPQHF. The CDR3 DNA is TGCGCCAGCAGTCCAGGGTACAGCAATCAGCCCCAGCATTTT.

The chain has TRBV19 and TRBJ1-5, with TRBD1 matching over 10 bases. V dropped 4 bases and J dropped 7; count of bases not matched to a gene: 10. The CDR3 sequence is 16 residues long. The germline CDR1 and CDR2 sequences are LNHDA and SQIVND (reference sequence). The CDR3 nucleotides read TGTGCCAGTAGTACCCCGACAGGGGGCTACAGCCAGCCCCAGCATTTT. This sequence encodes CASSTPTGGYSQPQHF. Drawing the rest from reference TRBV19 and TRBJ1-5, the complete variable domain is DGGITQSPKYLFRKEGQNVTLSCEQNLNHDAMYWYRQDPGQGLRLIYYSQIVNDFQKGDIAEGYSVSREKKESFPLTVTSAQKNPTAFYLCASSTPTGGYSQPQHFGDGTRLSIL.

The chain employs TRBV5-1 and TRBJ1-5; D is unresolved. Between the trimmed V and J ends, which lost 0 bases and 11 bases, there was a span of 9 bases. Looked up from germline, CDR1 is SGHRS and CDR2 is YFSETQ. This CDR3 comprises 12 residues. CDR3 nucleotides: TGCGCCAGCAGCTTGGACCGGGGTTCCCAGCATTTT. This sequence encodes CASSLDRGSQHF.

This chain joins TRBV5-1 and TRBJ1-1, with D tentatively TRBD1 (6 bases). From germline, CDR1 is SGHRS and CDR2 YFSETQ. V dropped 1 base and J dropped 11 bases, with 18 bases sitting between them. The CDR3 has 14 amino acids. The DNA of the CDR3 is TGCGCCAGCAGCTTGACTACTCCAGGGGATGCGGCTTTCTTT. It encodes CASSLTTPGDAAFF.

The CDR3 region has the DNA TGTGCCAGCAGCTCATCGGCGGGGGATGGTTCACCCCTCCACTTT. As protein: CASSSSAGDGSPLHF. The rearrangement uses TRBV7-2 and TRBJ1-6; a possible D gene is TRBD1 (5 bases). Germline V gene sequence: CDR1 SGHTA, CDR2 FQGNSA. V was trimmed by 4 bases and J by 9 bases, leaving 16 bases between them. The length of the CDR3 is 15 residues.

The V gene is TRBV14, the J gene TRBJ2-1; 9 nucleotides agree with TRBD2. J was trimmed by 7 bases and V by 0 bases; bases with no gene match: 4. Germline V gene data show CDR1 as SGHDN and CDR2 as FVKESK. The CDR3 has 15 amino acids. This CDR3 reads CASSQDSSGRNEQFF. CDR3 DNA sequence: TGTGCCAGCAGCCAAGATTCCAGCGGGAGGAATGAGCAGTTCTTC.

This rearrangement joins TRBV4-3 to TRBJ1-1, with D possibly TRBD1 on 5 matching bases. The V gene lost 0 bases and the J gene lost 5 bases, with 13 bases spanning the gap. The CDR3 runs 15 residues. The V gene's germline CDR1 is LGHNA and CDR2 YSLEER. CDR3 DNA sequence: TGCGCCAGCAGCCAAGATTCTCGGGGGGGGACTGAAGCTTTCTTT. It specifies CASSQDSRGGTEAFF.

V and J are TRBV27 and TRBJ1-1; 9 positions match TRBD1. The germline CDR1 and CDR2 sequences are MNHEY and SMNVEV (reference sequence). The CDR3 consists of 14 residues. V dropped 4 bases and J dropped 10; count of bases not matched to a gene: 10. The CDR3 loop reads CASSSQQGAGGAFF. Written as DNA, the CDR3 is TGTGCCAGCAGTTCACAACAGGGGGCCGGGGGAGCTTTCTTT.

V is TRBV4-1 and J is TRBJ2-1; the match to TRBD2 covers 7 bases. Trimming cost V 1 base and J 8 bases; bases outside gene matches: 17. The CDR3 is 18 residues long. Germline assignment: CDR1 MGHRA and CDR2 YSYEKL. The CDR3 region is CASSQGPRGSTSSDEQFF. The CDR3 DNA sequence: TGCGCCAGCAGCCAAGGTCCCCGCGGGAGTACTTCGTCGGATGAGCAGTTCTTC.

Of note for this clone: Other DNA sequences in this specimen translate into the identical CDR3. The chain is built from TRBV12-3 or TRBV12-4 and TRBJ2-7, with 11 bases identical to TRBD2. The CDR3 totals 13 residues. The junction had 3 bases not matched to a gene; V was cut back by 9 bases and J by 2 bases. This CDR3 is CASSLAGAYEQYF. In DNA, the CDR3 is TGTGCCAGTTCACTAGCGGGAGCCTACGAGCAGTACTTC.

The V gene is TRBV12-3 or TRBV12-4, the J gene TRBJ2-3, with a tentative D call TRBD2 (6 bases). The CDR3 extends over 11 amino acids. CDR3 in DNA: TGTGTAGCGGCCCGCGGGGATACGCAGTATTTT. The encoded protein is CVAARGDTQYF.

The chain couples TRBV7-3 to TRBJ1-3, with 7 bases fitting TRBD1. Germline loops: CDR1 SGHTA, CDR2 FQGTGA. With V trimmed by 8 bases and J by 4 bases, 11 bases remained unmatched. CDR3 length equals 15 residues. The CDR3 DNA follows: TGTGCCAGCCCTCGAGGGGGCGCGCTGGGAAACACCATATATTTT. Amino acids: CASPRGGALGNTIYF.

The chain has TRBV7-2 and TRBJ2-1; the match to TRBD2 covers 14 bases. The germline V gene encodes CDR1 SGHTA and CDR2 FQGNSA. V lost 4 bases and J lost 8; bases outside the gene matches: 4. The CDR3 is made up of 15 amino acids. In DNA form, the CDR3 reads TGTGCCAGCAGCTCGACTAGCGGGAGGGTCGATGAGCAGTTCTTC. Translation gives CASSSTSGRVDEQFF.

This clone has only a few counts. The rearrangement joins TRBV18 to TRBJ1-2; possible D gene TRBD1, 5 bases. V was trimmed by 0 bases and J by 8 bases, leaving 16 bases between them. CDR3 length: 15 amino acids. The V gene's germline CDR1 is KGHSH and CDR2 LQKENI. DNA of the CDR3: TGTGCCAGCTCACCACCTCTGGGCGGGGGGAACGGCTACACCTTC. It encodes CASSPPLGGGNGYTF. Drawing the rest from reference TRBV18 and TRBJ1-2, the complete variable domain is NAGVMQNPRHLVRRRGQEARLRCSPMKGHSHVYWYRQLPEEGLKFMVYLQKENIIDESGMPKERFSAEFPKEGPSILRIQQVVRGDSAAYFCASSPPLGGGNGYTFGSGTRLTVV.

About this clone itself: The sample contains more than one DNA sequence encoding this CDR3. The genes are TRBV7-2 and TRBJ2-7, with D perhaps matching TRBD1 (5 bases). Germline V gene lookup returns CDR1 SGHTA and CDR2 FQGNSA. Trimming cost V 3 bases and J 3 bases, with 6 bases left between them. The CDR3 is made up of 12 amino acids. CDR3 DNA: TGTGCCAGCAGCTTGCAGGGCTACGAGCAGTACTTC. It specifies CASSLQGYEQYF.

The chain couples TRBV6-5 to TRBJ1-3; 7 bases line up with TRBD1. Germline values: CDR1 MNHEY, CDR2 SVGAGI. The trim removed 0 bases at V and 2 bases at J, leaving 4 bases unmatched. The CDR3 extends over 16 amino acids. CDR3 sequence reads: CASSYSGQTPGNTIYF. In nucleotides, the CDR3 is TGTGCCAGCAGTTACTCGGGACAGACCCCTGGAAACACCATATATTTT.

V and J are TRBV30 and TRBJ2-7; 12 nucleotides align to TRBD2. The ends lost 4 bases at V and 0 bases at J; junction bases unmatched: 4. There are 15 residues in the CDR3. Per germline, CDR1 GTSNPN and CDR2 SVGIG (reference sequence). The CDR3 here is CAWKELAGGSYEQYF. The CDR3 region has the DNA TGTGCCTGGAAGGAACTAGCGGGGGGCTCCTACGAGCAGTACTTC.

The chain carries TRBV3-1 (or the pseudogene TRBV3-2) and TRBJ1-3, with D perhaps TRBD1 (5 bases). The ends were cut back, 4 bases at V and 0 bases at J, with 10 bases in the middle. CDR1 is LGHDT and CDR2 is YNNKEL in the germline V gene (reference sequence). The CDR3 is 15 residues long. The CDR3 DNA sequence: TGTGCCAGCAGCCCGACTCAGGGCTCTGGAAACACCATATATTTT. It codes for CASSPTQGSGNTIYF.

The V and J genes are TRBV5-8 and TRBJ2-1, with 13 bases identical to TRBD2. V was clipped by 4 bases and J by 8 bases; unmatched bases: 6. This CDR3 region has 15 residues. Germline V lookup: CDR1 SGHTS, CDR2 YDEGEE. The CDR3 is CASSRLAGGGDEQFF. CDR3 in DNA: TGTGCCAGCAGCCGACTAGCGGGAGGAGGGGATGAGCAGTTCTTC.

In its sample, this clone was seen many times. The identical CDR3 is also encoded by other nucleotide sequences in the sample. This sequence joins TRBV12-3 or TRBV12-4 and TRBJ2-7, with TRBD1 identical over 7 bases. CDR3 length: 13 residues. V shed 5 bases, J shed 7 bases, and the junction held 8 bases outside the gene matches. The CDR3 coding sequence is TGTGCCAGCAGTCAGAGCACAGGGGAGGAGCAGTACTTC. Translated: CASSQSTGEEQYF.

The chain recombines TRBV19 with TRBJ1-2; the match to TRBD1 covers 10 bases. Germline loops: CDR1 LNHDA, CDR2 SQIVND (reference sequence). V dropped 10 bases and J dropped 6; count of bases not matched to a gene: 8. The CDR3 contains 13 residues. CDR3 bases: TGTGCCATCCGGGACAGGGGTATGGATGGCTACACCTTC. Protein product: CAIRDRGMDGYTF.

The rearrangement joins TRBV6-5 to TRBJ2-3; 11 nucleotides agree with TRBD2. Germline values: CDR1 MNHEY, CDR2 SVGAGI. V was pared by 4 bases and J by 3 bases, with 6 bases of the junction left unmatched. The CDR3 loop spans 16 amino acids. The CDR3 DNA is TGTGCCAGCAGTTTCTCTTTAGCGGGGGGGACAGATACGCAGTATTTT. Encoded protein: CASSFSLAGGTDTQYF.

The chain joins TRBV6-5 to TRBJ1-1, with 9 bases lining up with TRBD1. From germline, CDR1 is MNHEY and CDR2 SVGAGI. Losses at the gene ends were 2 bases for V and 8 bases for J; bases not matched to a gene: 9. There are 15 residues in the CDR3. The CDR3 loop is CASSYAGTGSLEAFF. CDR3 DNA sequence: TGTGCCAGCAGTTACGCCGGGACAGGGAGTTTGGAAGCTTTCTTT.

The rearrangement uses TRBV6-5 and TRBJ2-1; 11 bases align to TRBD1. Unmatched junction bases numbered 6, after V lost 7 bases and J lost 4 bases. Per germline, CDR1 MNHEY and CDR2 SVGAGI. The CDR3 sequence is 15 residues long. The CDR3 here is CASTRTGGQYNEQFF. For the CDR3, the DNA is TGTGCCAGCACGAGGACAGGGGGCCAATACAATGAGCAGTTCTTC.